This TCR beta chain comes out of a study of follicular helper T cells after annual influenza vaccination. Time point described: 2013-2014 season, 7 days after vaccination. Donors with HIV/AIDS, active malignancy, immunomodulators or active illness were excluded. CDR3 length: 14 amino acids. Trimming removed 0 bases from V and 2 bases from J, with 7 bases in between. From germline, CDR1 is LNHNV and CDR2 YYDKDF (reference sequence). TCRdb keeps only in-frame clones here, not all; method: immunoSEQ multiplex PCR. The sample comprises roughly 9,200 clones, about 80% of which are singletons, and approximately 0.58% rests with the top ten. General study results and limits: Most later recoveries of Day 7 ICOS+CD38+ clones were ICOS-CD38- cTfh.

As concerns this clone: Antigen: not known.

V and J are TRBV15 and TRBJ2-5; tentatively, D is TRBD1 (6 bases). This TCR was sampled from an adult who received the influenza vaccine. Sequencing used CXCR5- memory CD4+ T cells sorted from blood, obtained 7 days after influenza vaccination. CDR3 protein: CATSRDRGQETQYF. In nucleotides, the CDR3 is TGTGCCACCAGCAGAGATAGGGGGCAAGAGACCCAGTACTTC.